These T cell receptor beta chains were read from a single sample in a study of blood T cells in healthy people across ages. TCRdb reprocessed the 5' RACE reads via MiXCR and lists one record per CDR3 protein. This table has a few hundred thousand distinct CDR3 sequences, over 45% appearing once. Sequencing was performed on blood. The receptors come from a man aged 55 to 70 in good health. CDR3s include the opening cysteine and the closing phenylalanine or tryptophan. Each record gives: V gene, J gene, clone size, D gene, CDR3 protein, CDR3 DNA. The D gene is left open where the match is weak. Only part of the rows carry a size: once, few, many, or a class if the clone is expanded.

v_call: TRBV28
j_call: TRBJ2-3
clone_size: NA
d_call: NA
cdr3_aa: CASSSPGAVATDTQYF
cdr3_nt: TGTGCCAGCAGTTCCCCCGGAGCAGTAGCCACAGATACGCAGTATTTT

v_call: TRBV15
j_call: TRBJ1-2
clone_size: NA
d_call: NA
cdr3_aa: CATSRAANYGYTF
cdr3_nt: TGTGCCACCAGCAGAGCGGCTAACTATGGCTACACCTTC

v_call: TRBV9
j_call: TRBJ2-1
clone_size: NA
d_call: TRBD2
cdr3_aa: CASSVGESGRALYNEQFF
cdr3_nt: TGTGCCAGCAGCGTAGGAGAGAGCGGGAGGGCCCTCTACAATGAGCAGTTCTTC

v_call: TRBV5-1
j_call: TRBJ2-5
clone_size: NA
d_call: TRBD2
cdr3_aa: CASSLIIPGGRETQYF
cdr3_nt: TGCGCCAGCAGCTTGATTATTCCGGGAGGAAGAGAGACCCAGTACTTC

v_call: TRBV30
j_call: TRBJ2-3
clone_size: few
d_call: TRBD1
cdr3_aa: CAWSLGKTGNADTQYF
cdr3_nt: TGTGCCTGGAGTTTGGGAAAGACAGGGAACGCAGATACGCAGTATTTT

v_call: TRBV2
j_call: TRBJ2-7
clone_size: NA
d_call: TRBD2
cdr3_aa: CATRGGKGEQYF
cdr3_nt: TGTGCCACCCGGGGGGGCAAGGGCGAGCAGTACTTC

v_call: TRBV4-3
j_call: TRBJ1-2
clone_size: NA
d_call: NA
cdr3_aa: CASSQDFEGYGGYTF
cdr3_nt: TGCGCCAGCAGCCAAGATTTTGAGGGGTACGGCGGCTACACCTTC

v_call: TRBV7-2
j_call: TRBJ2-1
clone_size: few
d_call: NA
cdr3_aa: CASSLAGGAGYGEQFF
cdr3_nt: TGTGCCAGCAGCTTAGCAGGCGGCGCGGGTTACGGTGAGCAGTTCTTC

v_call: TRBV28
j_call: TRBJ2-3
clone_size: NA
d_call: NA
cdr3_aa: CASSSNRARGRGDTQYF
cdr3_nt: TGTGCCAGTAGTTCCAACCGGGCGCGGGGTCGGGGAGATACGCAGTATTTT

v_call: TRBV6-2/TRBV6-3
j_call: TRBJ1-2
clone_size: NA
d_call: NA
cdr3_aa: CASTNPNYGYTF
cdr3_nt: TGTGCCAGCACCAACCCTAACTATGGCTACACCTTC

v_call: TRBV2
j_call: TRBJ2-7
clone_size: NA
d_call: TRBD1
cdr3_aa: CASSRDRPPRGEQYF
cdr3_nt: TGTGCCAGCAGTAGGGACAGGCCCCCTCGGGGCGAGCAGTACTTC

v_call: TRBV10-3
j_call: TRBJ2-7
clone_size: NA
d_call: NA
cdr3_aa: CAIRDPQGRGDEQYF
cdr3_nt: TGTGCCATCAGGGACCCCCAAGGGAGAGGAGACGAGCAGTACTTC

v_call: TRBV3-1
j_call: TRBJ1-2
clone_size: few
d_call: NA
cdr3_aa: CASRDVVGGYTF
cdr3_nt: TGTGCCAGCAGAGACGTAGTAGGAGGCTACACCTTC

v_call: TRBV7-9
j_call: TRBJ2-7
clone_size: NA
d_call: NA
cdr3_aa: CASSLVFLPDDPRGEQYF
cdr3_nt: TGTGCCAGCAGCTTAGTATTTCTTCCGGACGACCCCCGCGGCGAGCAGTACTTC

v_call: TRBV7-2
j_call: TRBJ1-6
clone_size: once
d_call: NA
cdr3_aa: CASSAWSRGSSYNSPLHF
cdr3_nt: TGTGCCAGCAGCGCTTGGTCAAGAGGATCCTCCTATAATTCACCCCTCCACTTT

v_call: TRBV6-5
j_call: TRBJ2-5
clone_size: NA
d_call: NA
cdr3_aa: CASSPTGGGGETQYF
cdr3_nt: TGTGCCAGCAGCCCCACCGGAGGAGGAGGGGAGACCCAGTACTTC

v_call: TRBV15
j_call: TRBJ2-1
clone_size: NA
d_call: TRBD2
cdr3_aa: CATSRDYGRPGNEQFF
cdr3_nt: TGTGCCACCAGCAGAGATTACGGGAGGCCGGGCAATGAGCAGTTCTTC

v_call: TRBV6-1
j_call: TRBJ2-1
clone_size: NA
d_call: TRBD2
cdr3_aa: CASSEMAGGAYNEQFF
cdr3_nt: TGTGCCAGCAGTGAAATGGCGGGGGGGGCTTACAATGAGCAGTTCTTC

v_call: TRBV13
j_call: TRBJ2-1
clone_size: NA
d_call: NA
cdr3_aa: CASSLKGENPYNEQFF
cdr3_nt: TGTGCCAGCAGCTTGAAGGGGGAGAACCCCTACAATGAGCAGTTCTTC

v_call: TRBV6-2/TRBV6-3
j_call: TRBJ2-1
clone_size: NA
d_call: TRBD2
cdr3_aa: CASRPGLAGGGAYNEQFF
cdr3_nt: TGTGCCAGCAGGCCGGGACTAGCGGGAGGGGGGGCCTACAATGAGCAGTTCTTC

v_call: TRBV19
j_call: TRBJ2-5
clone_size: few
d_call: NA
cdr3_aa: CASSPAEPVGQETQYF
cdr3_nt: TGTGCCAGCAGTCCAGCGGAACCGGTGGGGCAAGAGACCCAGTACTTC

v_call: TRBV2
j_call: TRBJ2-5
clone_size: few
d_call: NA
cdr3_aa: CASTTGWETQYF
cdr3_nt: TGTGCCAGCACCACGGGGTGGGAGACCCAGTACTTC

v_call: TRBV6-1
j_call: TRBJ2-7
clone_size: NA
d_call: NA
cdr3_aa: CASTVTTYEQYF
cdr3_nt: TGTGCCAGCACCGTGACTACCTACGAGCAGTACTTC

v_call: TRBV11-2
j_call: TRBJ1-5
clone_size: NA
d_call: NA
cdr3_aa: CASSLTSGANQPQHF
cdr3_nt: TGTGCCAGCAGCTTAACCTCCGGGGCCAATCAGCCCCAGCATTTT

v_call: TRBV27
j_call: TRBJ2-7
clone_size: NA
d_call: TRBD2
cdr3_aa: CASQVSGGLPYEQYF
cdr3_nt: TGTGCCAGCCAGGTTTCGGGAGGGTTACCCTACGAGCAGTACTTC

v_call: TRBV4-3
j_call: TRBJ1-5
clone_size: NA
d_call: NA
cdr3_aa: CASSQDRGKYQPQHF
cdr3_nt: TGCGCCAGCAGCCAAGATCGGGGCAAATACCAGCCCCAGCATTTT

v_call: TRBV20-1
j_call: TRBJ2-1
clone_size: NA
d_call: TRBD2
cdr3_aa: CSAMTSGRGNEQFF
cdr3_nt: TGCAGTGCAATGACTAGCGGGAGAGGCAATGAGCAGTTCTTC

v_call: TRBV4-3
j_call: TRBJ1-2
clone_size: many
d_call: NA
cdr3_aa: CASSQDQDSRYTF
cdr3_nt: TGCGCCAGCAGCCAAGATCAGGACAGCCGCTACACCTTC

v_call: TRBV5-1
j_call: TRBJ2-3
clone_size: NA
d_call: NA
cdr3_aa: CASSPPVEKDTQYF
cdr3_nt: TGCGCCAGCAGCCCACCTGTGGAGAAAGATACGCAGTATTTT

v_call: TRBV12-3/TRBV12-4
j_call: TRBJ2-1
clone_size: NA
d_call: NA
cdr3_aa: CASSLVYNEQFF
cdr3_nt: TGTGCCAGCAGTTTGGTGTACAATGAGCAGTTCTTC

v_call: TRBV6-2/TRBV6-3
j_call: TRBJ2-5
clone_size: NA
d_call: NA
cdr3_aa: CASSDGGTPGQYF
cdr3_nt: TGTGCCAGCAGTGACGGCGGCACCCCAGGGCAGTACTTC

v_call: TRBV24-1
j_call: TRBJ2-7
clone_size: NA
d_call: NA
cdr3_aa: CATSDFGPVVEQYF
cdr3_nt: TGTGCCACCAGTGATTTCGGCCCTGTGGTCGAGCAGTACTTC

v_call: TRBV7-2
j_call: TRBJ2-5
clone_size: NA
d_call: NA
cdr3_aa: CASSLNFGRGGQYF
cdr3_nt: TGTGCCAGCAGCTTAAACTTCGGGCGTGGGGGCCAGTACTTC

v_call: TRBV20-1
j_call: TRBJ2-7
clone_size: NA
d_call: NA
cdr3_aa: CSAGDWSSYNEQYF
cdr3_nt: TGCAGTGCTGGGGACTGGAGCTCCTACAATGAGCAGTACTTC

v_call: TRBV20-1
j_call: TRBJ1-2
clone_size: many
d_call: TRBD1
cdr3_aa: CSARDAGQGNYGYTF
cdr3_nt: TGCAGTGCTAGAGATGCTGGACAGGGGAACTATGGCTACACCTTC

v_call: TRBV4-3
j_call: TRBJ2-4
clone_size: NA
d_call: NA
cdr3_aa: CASSLRTVVDIQYF
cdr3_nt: TGCGCCAGCAGCCTAAGAACGGTCGTGGACATTCAGTACTTC

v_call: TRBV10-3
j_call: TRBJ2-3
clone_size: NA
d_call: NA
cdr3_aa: CAISEGGNTGTQYF
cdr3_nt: TGTGCCATCAGTGAGGGCGGAAACACAGGTACGCAGTATTTT

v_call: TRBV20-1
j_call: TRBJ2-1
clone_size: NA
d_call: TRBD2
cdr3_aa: CSARLAGTEYEQFF
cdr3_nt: TGCAGTGCTCGACTAGCGGGGACGGAGTATGAGCAGTTCTTC

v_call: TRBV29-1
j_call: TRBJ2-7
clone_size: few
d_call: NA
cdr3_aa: CSAFSRSSYEQYF
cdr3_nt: TGCAGCGCCTTTAGCCGGTCCTCCTACGAGCAGTACTTC

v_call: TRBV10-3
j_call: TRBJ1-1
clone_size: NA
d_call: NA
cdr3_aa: CAISESETENTEAFF
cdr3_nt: TGTGCCATCAGTGAGTCAGAGACCGAAAACACTGAAGCTTTCTTT

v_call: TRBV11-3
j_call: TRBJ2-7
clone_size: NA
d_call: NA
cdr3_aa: CASSPDGRGGIDEQYF
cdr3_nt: TGTGCCAGCAGCCCCGATGGCAGGGGGGGTATCGATGAGCAGTACTTC

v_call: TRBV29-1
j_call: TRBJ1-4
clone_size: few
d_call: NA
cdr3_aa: CSVEERNEKLFF
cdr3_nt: TGCAGCGTTGAAGAGCGTAATGAAAAACTGTTTTTT

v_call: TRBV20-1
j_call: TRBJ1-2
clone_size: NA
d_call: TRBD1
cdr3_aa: CSASHRGDMWGYTF
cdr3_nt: TGCAGTGCCAGTCACAGGGGCGACATGTGGGGCTACACCTTC

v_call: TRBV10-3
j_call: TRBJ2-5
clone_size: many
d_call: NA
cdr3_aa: CAISGGGGETQYF
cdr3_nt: TGTGCCATCAGTGGGGGGGGCGGAGAGACCCAGTACTTC

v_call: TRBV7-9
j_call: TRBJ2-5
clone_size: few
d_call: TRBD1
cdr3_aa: CASSPPGTGAQETQYF
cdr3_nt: TGTGCCAGCAGCCCGCCGGGGACAGGTGCCCAAGAGACCCAGTACTTC

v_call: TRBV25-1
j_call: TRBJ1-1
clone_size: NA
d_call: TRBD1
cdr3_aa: CASSQGVTLNTEAFF
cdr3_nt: TGTGCCAGCAGTCAGGGGGTCACGTTGAACACTGAAGCTTTCTTT

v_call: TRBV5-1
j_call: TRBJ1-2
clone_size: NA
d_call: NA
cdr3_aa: CASSSNSGTQRSRDYGYTF
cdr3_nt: TGCGCCAGCAGCTCCAATTCCGGGACACAACGATCTCGTGACTATGGCTACACCTTC

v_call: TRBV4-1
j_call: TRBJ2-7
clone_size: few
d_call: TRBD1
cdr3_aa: CASSEGDRSYEQYF
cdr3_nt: TGCGCCAGCAGCGAGGGGGACAGGAGCTACGAGCAGTACTTC

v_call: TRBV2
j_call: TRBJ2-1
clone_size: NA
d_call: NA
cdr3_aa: CASTAQGSAYNEQFF
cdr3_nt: TGTGCCAGCACCGCCCAGGGATCCGCCTACAATGAGCAGTTCTTC

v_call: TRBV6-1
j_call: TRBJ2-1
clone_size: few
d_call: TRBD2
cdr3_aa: CASSERGALYNEQFF
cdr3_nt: TGTGCCAGCAGTGAGCGGGGGGCCCTCTACAATGAGCAGTTCTTC

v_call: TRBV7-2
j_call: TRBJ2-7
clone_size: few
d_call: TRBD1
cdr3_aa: CASSRLGQGILNEQYF
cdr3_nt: TGTGCCAGCAGCCGCTTGGGACAGGGGATTTTAAACGAGCAGTACTTC

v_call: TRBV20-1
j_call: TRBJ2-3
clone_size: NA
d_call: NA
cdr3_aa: CSASRGRGRSDTQYF
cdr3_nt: TGCAGTGCGAGCCGCGGGCGGGGTCGGTCCGATACGCAGTATTTT

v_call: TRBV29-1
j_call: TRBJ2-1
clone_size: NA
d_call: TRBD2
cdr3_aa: CSARTSGSYNEQFF
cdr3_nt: TGCAGCGCCCGGACTAGCGGGAGTTACAATGAGCAGTTCTTC

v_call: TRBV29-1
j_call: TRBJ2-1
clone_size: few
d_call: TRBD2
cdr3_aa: CSVGGPSREAQQFF
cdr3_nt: TGCAGCGTTGGGGGCCCCTCCCGGGAGGCCCAGCAGTTCTTC

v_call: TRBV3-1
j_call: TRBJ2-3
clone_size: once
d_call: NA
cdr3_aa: CASSQDWSNLGTDTQYF
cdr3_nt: TGTGCCAGCAGCCAAGATTGGTCAAACCTAGGCACAGATACGCAGTATTTT